The 14 T cell receptor beta chains below all came from one sample that was sequenced in a study of OX40 agonist ivuxolimab in advanced cancers. Libraries were prepared by immunoSEQ multiplex PCR; TCRdb keeps only in-frame clonotypes and omits some of them. The profile shows about 29,000 clones, around nine tenths of them singletons. The sequences come from CD4+ or CD8+ T cells sorted from blood, collected in a trial of the OX40 agonist ivuxolimab. Receptor source: an adult with an advanced solid tumor such as melanoma, head and neck, liver or kidney cancer.

The gene calls are TRBV30 and TRBJ2-3; 10 positions agree with TRBD2. With 5 bases clipped from V and 0 bases from J, the junction kept 11 bases outside the gene matches. Germline V CDR1 and CDR2: GTSNPN, SVGIG (reference sequence). The CDR3 extends over 17 amino acids. In nucleotides, the CDR3 is TGTGCCTGGGAGGGACTAGCGCGACCCCAGAGCACAGATACGCAGTATTTT. Translated: CAWEGLARPQSTDTQYF.

This clone has a handful of counts. CDR3 bases: TGTGCCAGCAGCTTGGCCCCCGGGGGGGCCTACGAGCAGTACTTC. Its protein is CASSLAPGGAYEQYF. The rearrangement links TRBV5-4 to TRBJ2-7; 8 bases agree with TRBD2. V lost 0 bases and J lost 2; bases outside the gene matches: 4. CDR3 length equals 15 residues. Germline CDR1 is SGHNT and CDR2 is YYREEE (reference sequence).

This clone was detected a few times. The chain carries TRBV15 and TRBJ1-1, with D perhaps TRBD1 (5 bases). Trimming took off 2 bases at V and 7 bases at J, with 11 bases between the two ends. This CDR3 comprises 13 residues. The germline CDR1 and CDR2 sequences are LNHNV and YYDKDF (reference sequence). Here the CDR3 reads CATSRSGFSEAFF. The CDR3 DNA is TGTGCCACCAGCAGATCAGGGTTCAGTGAAGCTTTCTTT.

V and J are TRBV7-2 and TRBJ2-1; tentative D call: TRBD2 (5 bases). This CDR3 contains 15 residues. V was clipped by 6 bases and J by 0 bases, with 12 bases between them. Germline loops: CDR1 SGHTA, CDR2 FQGNSA. The CDR3 nucleotides are TGTGCCAGCAGTTTTAGGACTGCCTCCTACAATGAGCAGTTCTTC. It specifies CASSFRTASYNEQFF.

The chain carries TRBV21-1 and TRBJ2-3. TRBV21-1 is a known pseudogene. The CDR3 has 18 amino acids. CDR3: CASSKVCWTEYYGDTQYF. CDR3 nucleotides: TGTGCCAGCAGCAAAGTCTGTTGGACCGAATATTATGGAGATACGCAGTATTTT.

The gene calls are TRBV4-1 and TRBJ2-7; possibly TRBD2 for D (6 bases). CDR3 length equals 13 residues. Germline CDR1 and CDR2: MGHRA and YSYEKL. Trimming cost V 3 bases and J 5 bases, with 11 bases left between them. DNA for the CDR3: TGCGCCAGCAGCCAGGGGGGTGGGGACGAGCAGTACTTC. Its translation is CASSQGGGDEQYF.

The CDR3 nucleotides read TGTGCCAGCACTGGGACGGCCGCTACTAGCTACGAGCAGTACTTC. Its translation: CASTGTAATSYEQYF. The chain carries TRBV2 and TRBJ2-7; D could derive from TRBD1 or TRBD2 (5 bases each). The CDR3 extends over 15 amino acids. The V gene lost 7 bases and the J gene lost 3 bases, with 19 bases spanning the gap. Germline CDR1 reads SNHLY; CDR2 reads FYNNEI.

The V and J genes are TRBV6-5 and TRBJ2-3; a possible D gene is TRBD2 (5 bases). CDR1 is MNHEY, CDR2 SVGAGI, per germline. Trimming cost V 0 bases and J 5 bases, with 15 bases left between them. The CDR3 runs 16 residues. In nucleotides, the CDR3 is TGTGCCAGCAGTTACTCGATCCGTCTAGCAGAAGATACGCAGTATTTT. It encodes CASSYSIRLAEDTQYF.

The V gene is TRBV18, the J gene TRBJ1-4; tentatively, D is TRBD1 (5 bases). Germline CDR1 and CDR2: KGHSH and LQKENI. V was clipped by 6 bases and J by 7 bases, with 15 bases between them. CDR3 length equals 14 residues. CDR3 protein: CASSQDMGREKLFF. DNA for the CDR3: TGTGCCAGCTCGCAGGACATGGGGCGTGAAAAACTGTTTTTT.

J is TRBJ2-7 and V is TRBV6-1; no clear D. The CDR3 has 14 residues. V lost 4 bases, J lost 1 base, and 11 bases lay in between. Germline V gene data show CDR1 as MNHNS and CDR2 as SASEGT. CDR3 sequence: CASSGKQLSYEQYF. The CDR3 bases are TGTGCCAGCAGTGGAAAACAGCTTTCCTACGAGCAGTACTTC.

CDR3 sequence: CASTAGFNNEKLFF. The CDR3, as DNA: TGTGCCAGCACCGCAGGGTTTAATAATGAAAAACTGTTTTTT. The chain is built from TRBV6-5 and TRBJ1-4; TRBD1 is a possible D gene (5 bases). V was clipped by 7 bases and J by 4 bases, with 13 bases between them. Germline V CDR1 and CDR2: MNHEY, SVGAGI. This CDR3 is 14 amino acids long.

The chain uses TRBV7-2 and TRBJ2-7, with D perhaps matching TRBD1 or TRBD2 (5 bases each). The CDR3 has 13 amino acids. V lost 6 bases and J 4 bases, leaving 13 bases between the germline ends. Germline V gene data show CDR1 as SGHTA and CDR2 as FQGNSA. The CDR3 DNA sequence: TGTGCCAGCAGGCTAGCCCAGGGATACGAGCAGTACTTC. Its protein product is CASRLAQGYEQYF.

V usage is TRBV28 and J usage is TRBJ2-1; weak D call: TRBD2 (5 bases). CDR3 length equals 14 residues. The germline V and J ends were trimmed by 3 bases and 5 bases, with 11 bases remaining between them. The germline CDR1 and CDR2 sequences are MDHEN and SYDVKM. CDR3 loop: CASSFLAEDNEQFF. The CDR3 DNA follows: TGTGCCAGCAGTTTTCTAGCTGAGGACAATGAGCAGTTCTTC.

The rearrangement uses TRBV9 and TRBJ2-1; TRBD1 might be the D (6 bases). The CDR3 length is 14 residues. V gave up 4 bases and J gave up 8 bases, with 16 bases separating them. Germline CDR1 reads SGDLS; CDR2 reads YYNGEE. CDR3 in DNA: TGTGCCAGCAGCCAGTGGGGGCTAGTAGATGAGCAGTTCTTC. This encodes CASSQWGLVDEQFF.